These 7 T cell receptor beta chains were sequenced from one sample in a study of regulatory T cells in long-lasting Graves disease (dated by TCRdb to 2020 to 2023). The time point tag for this specimen amounts to: newly diagnosed GD, antithyroid drugs for less than 3 months. RNA was extracted from PBMCs in TRIzol for both TCR sequencing and RNA sequencing. To prepare the library, multiplex PCR was applied. TCRdb names Illumina HiSeq 4000 as the instrument used. TCR beta libraries were built with iRepertoire HTBI primers and Arm-PCR amplification of CDR3 regions. In-frame beta chains were kept once TCRdb had trimmed the public reads at Q25 with fastp and called clones with MiXCR. Here each entry gathers all rows of one CDR3 protein and keeps the most common genes and DNA. This sample comprises fewer than 350,000 distinct CDR3 sequences, 15% to 20% of them detected only once. The ten largest clones capture more than 30% of the sample.

Sample: peripheral blood mononuclear cells (PBMCs), taken at new diagnosis, from a patient treated with antithyroid drugs. The receptors stem from a female donor with Graves disease.

A few counts support this clonotype. V and J are TRBV30 and TRBJ2-7; possibly TRBD1 for D (6 bases). Germline V gene sequence: CDR1 GTSNPN, CDR2 SVGIG (reference sequence). Trimming removed 2 bases at V and 3 bases at J, with 17 bases between. This CDR3 has 15 amino acids. This CDR3 reads CAWSRNRVGGYEQYF. The CDR3 bases are TGTGCCTGGAGTCGTAACAGGGTAGGGGGCTACGAGCAGTACTTC.

This clonotype was seen repeatedly, ten times or more. The rearrangement uses TRBV6-1 and TRBJ2-2; D gene unclear. The V gene's germline CDR1 is MNHNS and CDR2 SASEGT. The CDR3 has 14 residues. Trimming cost V 10 bases and J 1 base, with 13 bases left between them. The CDR3 region is CATKATVNTGELFF. The CDR3 DNA follows: TGTGCCACCAAAGCGACCGTGAACACCGGGGAGCTGTTTTTT.

This clonotype was seen ten or more times. The V and J genes are TRBV10-3 and TRBJ1-1; 11 bases line up with TRBD1. The CDR3 sequence is 15 residues long. Germline CDR1 ENHRY, CDR2 SYGVKD. Trimming at V came to 0 bases and at J to 8 bases, leaving 5 bases not matched to a gene. The CDR3, as DNA: TGTGCCATCAGTGAGTCTTGGACAGGGGGCGCAGAAGCTTTCTTT. Its translation is CAISESWTGGAEAFF.

This clonotype appeared many times. The chain combines TRBV9 with TRBJ1-3; TRBD1 agrees at 7 bases. In germline, CDR1 is SGDLS, CDR2 YYNGEE. The CDR3 runs 14 residues. Trimming removed 3 bases from V and 5 bases from J; junction bases left unmatched: 5. The CDR3 coding sequence is TGTGCCAGCAGCGGTCTGGGACAGCGAAACACCATATATTTT. It encodes CASSGLGQRNTIYF.

This clonotype was observed at least ten times. This chain joins TRBV3-1 and TRBJ2-7; tentatively, D is TRBD1 (6 bases). With 7 bases removed from V and 0 bases from J, the gap between germline ends came to 13 bases. The CDR3 runs to 14 residues. The germline V gene has CDR1 LGHDT and CDR2 YNNKEL (reference sequence). CDR3 nucleotide sequence: TGTGCCAGCAAACAGGGACCGCTCTCCTACGAGCAGTACTTC. Its protein product is CASKQGPLSYEQYF.

This clonotype was observed at least ten times. The rearrangement joins TRBV27 to TRBJ1-1; TRBD1 matches 7 bases. J was trimmed by 0 bases and V by 6 bases; bases with no gene match: 10. The CDR3 consists of 16 residues. Germline loops: CDR1 MNHEY, CDR2 SMNVEV (reference sequence). The CDR3 DNA sequence: TGTGCCAGCAGCCTGAAATGGGGACAGTTGAACACTGAAGCTTTCTTT. This gives the protein CASSLKWGQLNTEAFF.

This clonotype was detected ten times or more. V gene TRBV3-1 combines with J gene TRBJ2-7; maybe TRBD1 (6 bases). The CDR3 sequence is 16 residues long. Trimming removed 3 bases from V and 0 bases from J, with 15 bases in between. Germline V CDR1 and CDR2: LGHDT, YNNKEL (reference sequence). The CDR3 region has the DNA TGTGCCAGCAGCCAGAGAGGACAGCGAATCTCCTACGAGCAGTACTTC. It is translated as CASSQRGQRISYEQYF.